These 3 T cell receptor beta chains were sequenced from one sample in a study of T cell responses to AZD1222 COVID-19 vaccine. Assay: immunoSEQ multiplex PCR; the TCRdb copy retains only in-frame clones and omits some. The sample has fewer than 200,000 clones; roughly 90% are singletons. The specimen was peripheral blood, collected 28 days after the second AZD1222 dose. The receptors here all came from an adult who received the AZD1222 COVID-19 vaccine.

This chain uses TRBV7-3 with TRBJ2-1, with D possibly matching TRBD2 (5 bases). The CDR3 consists of 13 residues. Between the trimmed V and J ends, which lost 2 bases and 10 bases, there was a span of 12 bases. Germline values: CDR1 SGHTA, CDR2 FQGTGA. The CDR3 loop reads CASSLGPRGEQFF. DNA for the CDR3: TGTGCCAGCAGCTTAGGCCCTCGCGGGGAGCAGTTCTTC.

The rearrangement joins TRBV29-1 to TRBJ2-1, with a weak D call TRBD2 (6 bases). This CDR3 is built from 11 residues. The ends were cut back, 2 bases at V and 9 bases at J, with 8 bases in the middle. Germline CDR1 SQVTM, CDR2 ANQGSEA. The CDR3 protein is CSVEWRGEQFF. CDR3 in DNA: TGCAGCGTTGAATGGCGGGGTGAGCAGTTCTTC.

This sequence joins TRBV7-6 and TRBJ2-7; D ambiguous. Germline loops: CDR1 SGHVS, CDR2 FNYEAQ. Trimming cost V 4 bases and J 7 bases, with 14 bases left between them. The CDR3 has 13 residues. CDR3: CASSSYRGPEQYF. CDR3 coding DNA: TGTGCCAGCAGCTCCTACCGTGGGCCTGAGCAGTACTTC.